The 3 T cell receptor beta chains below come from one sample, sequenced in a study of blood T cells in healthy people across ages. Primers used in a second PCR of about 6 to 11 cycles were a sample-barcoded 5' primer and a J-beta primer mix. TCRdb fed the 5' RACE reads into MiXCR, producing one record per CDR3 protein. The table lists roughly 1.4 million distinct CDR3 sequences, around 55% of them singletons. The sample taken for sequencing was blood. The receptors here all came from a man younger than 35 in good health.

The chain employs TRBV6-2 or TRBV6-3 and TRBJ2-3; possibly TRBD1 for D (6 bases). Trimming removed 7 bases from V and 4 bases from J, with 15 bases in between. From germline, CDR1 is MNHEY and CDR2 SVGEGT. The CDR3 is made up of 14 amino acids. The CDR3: CASTGQFWSDTQYF. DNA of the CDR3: TGTGCCAGCACTGGACAGTTTTGGTCAGATACGCAGTATTTT.

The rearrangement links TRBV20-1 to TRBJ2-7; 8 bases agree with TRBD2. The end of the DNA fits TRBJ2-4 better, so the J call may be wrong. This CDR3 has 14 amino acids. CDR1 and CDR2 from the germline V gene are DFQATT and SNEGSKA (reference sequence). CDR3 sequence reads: CSARVPGGVNIQYF. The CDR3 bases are TGCAGTGCTAGGGTCCCCGGGGGGGTAAACATTCAGTACTTC.

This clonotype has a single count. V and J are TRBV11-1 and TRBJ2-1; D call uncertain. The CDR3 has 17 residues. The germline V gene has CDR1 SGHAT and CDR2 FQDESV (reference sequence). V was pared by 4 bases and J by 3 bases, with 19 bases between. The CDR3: CASSSISRVRSYNEQFF. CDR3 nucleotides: TGTGCCAGCAGCTCCATTAGTCGGGTGCGGAGCTACAATGAGCAGTTCTTC.